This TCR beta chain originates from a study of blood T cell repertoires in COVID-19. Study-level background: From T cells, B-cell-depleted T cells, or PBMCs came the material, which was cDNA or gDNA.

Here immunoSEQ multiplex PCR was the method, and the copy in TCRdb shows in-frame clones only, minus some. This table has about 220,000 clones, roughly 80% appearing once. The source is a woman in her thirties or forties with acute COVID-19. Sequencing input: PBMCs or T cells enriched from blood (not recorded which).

Here the CDR3 DNA reads TGTGCCAGCAGCTTCTCGGGACAGGGGAGGGCCAAGAAGGGTGGCTACACCTTC. It translates to CASSFSGQGRAKKGGYTF. The rearrangement links TRBV7-2 to TRBJ1-2, with 10 bases matching TRBD1. The CDR3 runs to 18 residues. The germline V gene has CDR1 SGHTA and CDR2 FQGNSA. The J segment lost 7 bases and the V segment lost 3 bases, leaving 17 bases of the junction unmatched.